The 23 T cell receptor beta chains presented below share a single source sample, sequenced in a study of control samples from healthy donors and cancer patients. Repertoires were generated with immunoSEQ multiplex PCR, while TCRdb's copy carries only in-frame clones and drops some. The top ten hold 5.5% to 7.5% of the sample, which has 150,000 or so clones, 93% seen once. The sequencing sample was made of blood. The receptors stem from a man in his late teens or twenties in good health.

The count of this clone is one. The chain employs TRBV15 and TRBJ1-1; no definite D call. This CDR3 spans 13 amino acids. Trimming left V 0 bases short and J 2 bases short, with 4 bases between. CDR1 is LNHNV, CDR2 YYDKDF, per germline (reference sequence). The DNA for the CDR3 is TGTGCCACCAGCAGAGAAGGTAACACTGAAGCTTTCTTT. Translating it yields CATSREGNTEAFF.

V usage is TRBV27 and J usage is TRBJ2-7; D unresolved. Germline CDR1 and CDR2: MNHEY and SMNVEV (reference sequence). V lost 3 bases and J 5 bases, leaving 8 bases between the germline ends. The CDR3 sequence is 12 residues long. CDR3 DNA: TGTGCCAGCAGTTTGACCGGCGACGAGCAGTACTTC. Translated: CASSLTGDEQYF.

V gene TRBV6-5 combines with J gene TRBJ1-2; TRBD1 might be the D (6 bases). The germline gives CDR1 MNHEY, CDR2 SVGAGI. With 2 bases removed from V and 5 bases from J, the gap between germline ends came to 12 bases. CDR3 length: 14 residues. The CDR3 bases are TGTGCCAGCAGTTACGGGGGGCCGCCATATGGCTACACCTTC. This encodes CASSYGGPPYGYTF.

The V and J genes are TRBV5-6 and TRBJ1-1; no clear D. Trimming removed 0 bases from V and 3 bases from J, with 15 bases in between. This CDR3 region has 16 residues. CDR1 and CDR2 (germline): SGHDT, YYEEEE. The CDR3 nucleotides read TGTGCCAGCAGCTTGGGATTGAGGTCTTACGACACTGAAGCTTTCTTT. This encodes CASSLGLRSYDTEAFF. The whole variable domain, remainder taken from reference TRBV5-6 and TRBJ1-1, is DAGVTQSPTHLIKTRGQQVTLRCSPKSGHDTVSWYQQALGQGPQFIFQYYEEEERQRGNFPDRFSGHQFPNYSSELNVNALLLGDSALYLCASSLGLRSYDTEAFFGQGTRLTVV.

V and J are TRBV7-9 and TRBJ2-2; no reliable D call. Germline V CDR1 and CDR2: SEHNR, FQNEAQ (reference sequence). Trimming shortened V by 5 bases and J by 0 bases, and 7 bases separated the two germline ends. The CDR3 sequence is 14 residues long. CDR3 bases: TGTGCCAGCAGCCCCAGTTCGAACACCGGGGAGCTGTTTTTT. Translation: CASSPSSNTGELFF. The full variable domain, its missing parts supplied by reference TRBV7-9 and TRBJ2-2, is DTGVSQNPRHKITKRGQNVTFRCDPISEHNRLYWYRQTLGQGPEFLTYFQNEAQLEKSRLLSDRFSAERPKGSFSTLEIQRTEQGDSAMYLCASSPSSNTGELFFGEGSRLTVL.

V usage is TRBV11-2 and J usage is TRBJ2-2, with 12 bases aligning to TRBD2. CDR1 is SGHAT and CDR2 is FQNNGV in the germline V gene. This CDR3 has 15 residues. J lost 8 bases, V lost 7 bases, and 8 bases had no gene match. This CDR3 reads CASTTLAGGLGELFF. CDR3 coding DNA: TGTGCCAGCACCACGCTAGCGGGAGGGTTGGGGGAGCTGTTTTTT.

The rearrangement uses TRBV19 and TRBJ1-2; weak D call: TRBD1 (6 bases). Trimming shortened V by 5 bases and J by 4 bases, and 20 bases separated the two germline ends. The CDR3 covers 16 residues. CDR1 and CDR2 (germline): LNHDA, SQIVND (reference sequence). CDR3 loop: CASSGIGQMGVYGYTF. CDR3 coding DNA: TGTGCCAGTAGTGGGATCGGACAGATGGGGGTCTATGGCTACACCTTC.

The V call is TRBV28, the J call TRBJ2-7, with TRBD1 matching 7 bases. The junction had 17 bases not matched to a gene; V was cut back by 6 bases and J by 3 bases. Germline CDR1 MDHEN, CDR2 SYDVKM. This CDR3 has 17 amino acids. The CDR3 is CASSSLGDPGQHYEQYF. CDR3 DNA: TGTGCCAGCAGCTCCTTGGGGGACCCGGGACAGCACTACGAGCAGTACTTC.

The rearrangement uses TRBV6-4 and TRBJ2-7, with a possible D match to TRBD2 (6 bases). The CDR3 extends over 12 amino acids. The V gene lost 8 bases and the J gene lost 7 bases, with 15 bases spanning the gap. Germline V gives CDR1 MRHNA, CDR2 SNTAGT. CDR3 bases: TGTGCCAGCGGGGACTTCAGAACGGAGCAGTACTTC. Its protein is CASGDFRTEQYF.

The rearrangement joins TRBV27 to TRBJ1-1; 8 bases are shared with TRBD1. The CDR3 contains 15 residues. CDR1 and CDR2 from the germline V gene are MNHEY and SMNVEV (reference sequence). V gave up 2 bases and J gave up 3 bases; unmatched junction bases: 5. CDR3 residues: CASSLHGTGHTEAFF. CDR3 coding DNA: TGTGCCAGCAGTTTACACGGGACAGGCCACACTGAAGCTTTCTTT.

This chain joins TRBV7-9 and TRBJ2-7, with 9 bases fitting TRBD2. CDR3 length equals 14 residues. Germline CDR1 reads SEHNR; CDR2 reads FQNEAQ (reference sequence). The junction had 3 bases not matched to a gene; V was cut back by 2 bases and J by 4 bases. The CDR3 DNA sequence: TGTGCCAGCAGCTTACGCGGGGGGGATTACGAGCAGTACTTC. Its translation is CASSLRGGDYEQYF.

This clone occurred once. V gene TRBV29-1 combines with J gene TRBJ2-5; D not certain. This CDR3 spans 11 amino acids. Trimming left V 2 bases short and J 5 bases short, with 6 bases between. The germline V gene encodes CDR1 SQVTM and CDR2 ANQGSEA. This chain's CDR3 is CSVEPGETQYF. The CDR3 bases are TGCAGCGTTGAACCTGGGGAGACCCAGTACTTC.

This chain links TRBV27 with TRBJ2-7, with a possible D match to TRBD2 (6 bases). The V gene lost 8 bases and the J gene lost 2 bases, with 13 bases spanning the gap. CDR3 size: 13 residues. Germline V gene sequence: CDR1 MNHEY, CDR2 SMNVEV (reference sequence). The CDR3 loop is CASHPGTPYEQYF. CDR3 nucleotide sequence: TGTGCCAGCCATCCCGGGACTCCCTACGAGCAGTACTTC.

The chain links TRBV4-3 to TRBJ2-7; D is perhaps TRBD2 (5 bases). The CDR3 is 17 residues long. CDR1 LGHNA and CDR2 YSLEER come from the germline V gene. Trimming removed 3 bases from V and 0 bases from J, with 18 bases in between. Here the CDR3 DNA reads TGCGCCAGCAGCCAGAATTTCCTAGCCACCGACTCCTACGAGCAGTACTTC. This gives the protein CASSQNFLATDSYEQYF.

The rearrangement joins TRBV6-5 to TRBJ1-6, with a possible D match to TRBD1 (5 bases). Trimming took 7 bases from V and 5 from J, leaving 12 bases between them. There are 14 residues in the CDR3. The germline V gene has CDR1 MNHEY and CDR2 SVGAGI. CDR3 protein: CASTSGRDNSPLHF. The CDR3 nucleotides are TGTGCCAGCACGTCAGGGAGGGATAATTCACCCCTCCACTTT.

The rearrangement links TRBV2 to TRBJ2-7; D might be TRBD2 (5 bases). This CDR3 has 14 residues. Trimming cost V 4 bases and J 5 bases, with 15 bases left between them. CDR1 SNHLY and CDR2 FYNNEI come from the germline V gene. The CDR3 DNA reads as TGTGCCAGCAGTGGAAGGACTGACGGGAACGAGCAGTACTTC. The encoded protein is CASSGRTDGNEQYF. The whole variable domain, filled in from reference TRBV2 and TRBJ2-7, reads EPEVTQTPSHQVTQMGQEVILRCVPISNHLYFYWYRQILGQKVEFLVSFYNNEISEKSEIFDDQFSVERPDGSNFTLKIRSTKLEDSAMYFCASSGRTDGNEQYFGPGTRLTVT.

The chain's CDR3 is CASSPNSGTNYGYTF. The CDR3 DNA reads as TGCGCCAGCAGTCCAAATTCGGGTACAAACTATGGCTACACCTTC. V is TRBV4-3 and J is TRBJ1-2, with unresolved D. CDR1 LGHNA and CDR2 YSLEER come from the germline V gene. V gave up 6 bases and J gave up 2 bases, with 16 bases separating them. CDR3 size: 15 residues.

The gene calls are TRBV30 and TRBJ1-3; weak D call: TRBD1 (6 bases). Germline lookup yields CDR1 GTSNPN and CDR2 SVGIG (reference sequence). With 3 bases removed from V and 9 bases from J, the gap between germline ends came to 33 bases. The CDR3 consists of 19 residues. CDR3 region: CAWSIPYRRTGQVYGTIYF. Here the CDR3 DNA reads TGTGCCTGGAGCATACCTTACAGGAGAACAGGGCAAGTTTACGGCACCATATATTTT. The full variable domain, completed using reference TRBV30 and TRBJ1-3, is SQTIHQWPATLVQPVGSPLSLECTVEGTSNPNLYWYRQAAGRGLQLLFYSVGIGQISSEVPQNLSASRPQDRQFILSSKKLLLSDSGFYLCAWSIPYRRTGQVYGTIYFGEGSWLTVV.

This chain's CDR3 is CASSFLAGSGYTF. In DNA form, the CDR3 reads TGTGCCAGCAGCTTCTTAGCGGGGAGTGGCTACACCTTC. The genes are TRBV27 and TRBJ1-2; D is undetermined. The CDR3 sequence is 13 residues long. Deletions cut 6 bases from V and 7 bases from J, with 15 bases between. Germline V lookup: CDR1 MNHEY, CDR2 SMNVEV (reference sequence).

The CDR3 region is CASSIGGYSYNEQFF. Here the CDR3 DNA reads TGTGCCAGTAGTATCGGGGGATACTCCTACAATGAGCAGTTCTTC. The gene calls are TRBV19 and TRBJ2-1; TRBD2 might be the D (6 bases). This CDR3 is built from 15 residues. Germline V gene lookup returns CDR1 LNHDA and CDR2 SQIVND (reference sequence). The V end lost 3 bases, the J end lost 0 bases, and 9 bases lay between the germline ends. The variable domain in full, with the rest retrieved from reference TRBV19 and TRBJ2-1, is DGGITQSPKYLFRKEGQNVTLSCEQNLNHDAMYWYRQDPGQGLRLIYYSQIVNDFQKGDIAEGYSVSREKKESFPLTVTSAQKNPTAFYLCASSIGGYSYNEQFFGPGTRLTVL.

The V gene is TRBV6-6, the J gene TRBJ2-7; 15 bases fit TRBD2. The CDR3 length is 16 residues. With 8 bases clipped from V and 6 bases from J, the junction kept 11 bases outside the gene matches. The germline V gene encodes CDR1 MNHNY and CDR2 SVGAGI (reference sequence). The CDR3 region is CASCQGLAGGQCEQYF. For the CDR3, the DNA is TGTGCCAGCTGCCAAGGACTAGCGGGGGGGCAATGCGAGCAGTACTTC.

The chain links TRBV6-5 to TRBJ1-1, with D uncertain. V gave up 6 bases and J gave up 0 bases, with 8 bases separating them. This CDR3 has 13 residues. From germline, CDR1 is MNHEY and CDR2 SVGAGI. The CDR3 here is CASSYRMNTEAFF. DNA for the CDR3: TGTGCCAGCAGCTATAGGATGAACACTGAAGCTTTCTTT.

This clone was recorded only once. V usage is TRBV11-2 and J usage is TRBJ1-1; D is possibly TRBD1 (6 bases). V shed 2 bases and J shed 3 bases, with 10 bases lying between them. Germline CDR1 SGHAT, CDR2 FQNNGV. The CDR3 consists of 14 residues. The CDR3 region is CASSLRAGDTEAFF. The CDR3 DNA follows: TGTGCCAGCAGCTTAAGGGCAGGGGACACTGAAGCTTTCTTT.